This T cell receptor (beta chain) came from a study of PD-L1 blockade in urothelial cancer. The authors spiked synthetic TCR analog templates into each PCR. Measured with immunoSEQ multiplex PCR; TCRdb has only the in-frame clones, and not every one. The sample consists of more than 90,000 clones, around 87% of them appearing once. With respect to this clone: This CDR3 is also generated by other DNA sequences in the sample.

Germline V lookup: CDR1 SGHRS, CDR2 YFSETQ. V was clipped by 0 bases and J by 5 bases, with 11 bases between them. This CDR3 has 15 amino acids. This sample's time point: pretreatment peripheral blood. Pretreatment and on-treatment samples were taken, numbering 1 to 8 per patient. The rearrangement links TRBV5-1 to TRBJ2-2; the D gene is possibly TRBD1 (6 bases). This sequence originates from a man aged 55 to 70 with urothelial cancer. Sequences were derived from PBMCs, sampled around atezolizumab (anti-PD-L1) treatment. The DNA of the CDR3 is TGCGCCAGCAGCTTGGAGGGGGTCGGGACCGGGGAGCTGTTTTTT. Protein sequence: CASSLEGVGTGELFF.